This T cell receptor (beta chain) was recorded in a study of T cells after yellow fever vaccination. Germline V CDR1 and CDR2: SEHNR, FQNEAQ (reference sequence). The CDR3 has 12 amino acids. V lost 5 bases, J lost 5 bases, and 8 bases lay in between. Study-level results: CD4 and CD8 compartments shared a small share of clonotypes, likely from convergent recombination.

Of note for this clonotype: Its antigen is unknown.

TCRdb ran MiXCR on the 5' RACE reads and lists one entry per CDR3 protein. The data contain fewer than 350,000 distinct CDR3 sequences, 8.7% of them singletons. The receptor was isolated from a man between 18 and 29 years old who received the YFV17D yellow fever vaccine. The sequenced sample was PBMCs, obtained on the day of the first yellow fever vaccination. The chain is built from TRBV7-9 and TRBJ2-3; no firm D call. This chain's CDR3 is CASSDPGDTQYF. The CDR3 nucleotides read TGTGCCAGCAGCGACCCCGGAGATACGCAGTATTTT.